This TCR beta chain was observed in a study of graft-versus-host responses after intestinal transplantation. Study background: Each transplant was multivisceral, liver-intestinal, or isolated intestinal. Findings and caveats of the study: Levels of circulating GvH clones at their peak were associated with early post-transplant HvG declines.

In regard to this clone: Its antigen is currently unknown.

Assay: immunoSEQ multiplex PCR; the TCRdb copy retains only in-frame clones and omits some. The table includes over 65,000 clones, approximately 89% detected once. CDR1 and CDR2 from the germline V gene are SGHNT and YYREEE (reference sequence). V gave up 5 bases and J gave up 3 bases, with 17 bases separating them. The CDR3 has 15 amino acids. This chain joins TRBV5-4 and TRBJ2-5, with D possibly being TRBD1 (5 bases). Specimen: unstimulated CD8+ T cells sorted from spleen or lymph node cells, collected before transplant. The receptor was derived from a human donor who was the organ donor for an intestinal transplant. As DNA, the CDR3 is TGTGCCAGCAGTCCGAAGGGGCGCCTGAAAGAGACCCAGTACTTC. This translates into CASSPKGRLKETQYF.